The present TCR beta chain was sequenced within a study of cytomegalovirus exposure and HLA in healthy donors. Study details: Early release data held about 92 million unique TCRs from HLA-typed donors.

This clone was seen once. Primers included in the PCR were 60 Vbeta and 13 Jbeta primers. Repertoires were generated with immunoSEQ multiplex PCR, while TCRdb's copy carries only in-frame clones and drops some. The sample records approximately 88,000 clones, over 75% being singletons. The CDR3 totals 14 residues. Germline CDR1 is SNHLY and CDR2 is FYNNEI. V shed 11 bases and J 0 bases; nucleotides not matched to a gene: 9. This TCR was sampled from a young man in good health and CMV-seropositive. V is TRBV2 and J is TRBJ1-1, with 7 positions matching TRBD1. Sample: PBMCs. CDR3 nucleotides: TGTGCCGTGACCCGGGGGACAGTGAACACTGAAGCTTTCTTT. As protein: CAVTRGTVNTEAFF.